This TCR beta chain was captured in a study of shared clonotypes between healthy human individuals. About the research overall: Per donor, CD8 memory used one plate, CD8 naive used two, CD4 memory used three and CD4 naive used three. Notes on the study in general: Rarefaction indicated that sorted-subset sequencing remained incomplete although depth was large.

With regard to this clone: Its antigen is unidentified.

Assay: immunoSEQ multiplex PCR; the TCRdb copy retains only in-frame clones and omits some. This table has about 2.4 million clones, 80% to 95% appearing once. The sequencing input was naive CD4+ T cells from PBMCs. The sample's subset: CD45RA+ positively selected. This TCR derives from a man between 18 and 29 years old in good health. Some clones in this sample may be carry-over from other donors' samples.

The CDR3, as DNA: TGTGCCATATCCGAAGTAAAGGGGGGTAGCACAGATACGCAGTATTTT. Protein: CAISEVKGGSTDTQYF. This chain joins TRBV7-9 and TRBJ2-3; D assignment may be TRBD1 or TRBD2 (6 bases each). V was shortened by 10 bases and J by 0 bases, with 20 bases between the two germline ends. Germline CDR1 is SEHNR and CDR2 is FQNEAQ (reference sequence). This CDR3 contains 16 residues.